The clone carrying this TCR beta chain was seen a handful of times. As every portion of the isolated RNA was reverse transcribed, the sequencing read expressed TCRB transcripts. Clones were read by immunoSEQ multiplex PCR, and TCRdb kept only the in-frame ones, dropping some. The data contain 200,000 to 250,000 clones, over 7.5% of them singletons. This sample is drawn from a study of beta chain features in type 1 diabetes. Study in general: The patients were much like the healthy donors in age, gender and cell yields.

Sorted populations were all over 98% pure. The receptor's source is a woman aged 18-35 years in good health. Sequencing was carried out using naive CD4+ T cells from blood.

The CDR3 sequence: CASSLAGQGNSPLHF. CDR3 bases: TGTGCCAGCAGCTTAGCGGGACAGGGGAATTCACCCCTCCACTTT. The chain employs TRBV7-9 and TRBJ1-6; 10 bases fit TRBD1. The CDR3 has 15 amino acids. V lost 0 bases to trimming and J lost 7 bases; unmatched junction nucleotides: 0. Per germline, CDR1 SEHNR and CDR2 FQNEAQ (reference sequence). Using reference TRBV7-9 and TRBJ1-6 for the parts outside the CDR3, the full variable domain is DTGVSQNPRHKITKRGQNVTFRCDPISEHNRLYWYRQTLGQGPEFLTYFQNEAQLEKSRLLSDRFSAERPKGSFSTLEIQRTEQGDSAMYLCASSLAGQGNSPLHFGNGTRLTVT.